These 7 T cell receptor beta chains share one sample of origin, sequenced in a study of blood T cell repertoires in COVID-19. The data were produced by immunoSEQ multiplex PCR, yet TCRdb's version contains in-frame clones alone and is incomplete. The profile shows 350,000 to 550,000 clones, 85% to 90% of them singletons. The sample taken for sequencing was PBMCs or T cells enriched from blood (not recorded which). These receptors all come from a man aged 25-40 years who had recovered from COVID-19.

The genes are TRBV4-2 and TRBJ1-1; tentatively, D is TRBD1 (6 bases). Germline V gene data show CDR1 as LGHNA and CDR2 as YNFKEQ. The CDR3 runs 13 residues. V was clipped by 1 base and J by 5 bases, with 8 bases between them. CDR3 in amino acids: CASSQVGGTEAFF. CDR3 nucleotides: TGTGCCAGCAGCCAAGTAGGGGGAACTGAAGCTTTCTTT.

This chain links TRBV19 with TRBJ2-2, with 9 bases aligning to TRBD1. V dropped 5 bases and J dropped 5; count of bases not matched to a gene: 6. Germline V lookup: CDR1 LNHDA, CDR2 SQIVND (reference sequence). The CDR3 has 15 residues. CDR3 nucleotide sequence: TGTGCCAGTAGTGATGACAGGGGGGTGACCGGGGAGCTGTTTTTT. This encodes CASSDDRGVTGELFF.

V usage is TRBV13 and J usage is TRBJ2-4; the match to TRBD1 covers 11 bases. V shed 0 bases, J shed 6 bases, and the junction held 4 bases outside the gene matches. The germline CDR1 and CDR2 sequences are PRHDT and FYEKMQ (reference sequence). The length of the CDR3 is 16 residues. CDR3 protein: CASSLGKGQGVNIQYF. CDR3 DNA: TGTGCCAGCAGCTTAGGGAAGGGACAGGGGGTAAACATTCAGTACTTC.

This clone was picked up one time. V usage is TRBV2 and J usage is TRBJ2-7; maybe TRBD2 (5 bases). Per the germline V gene, CDR1 is SNHLY and CDR2 is FYNNEI. Trimming removed 5 bases from V and 5 bases from J, with 10 bases in between. The length of the CDR3 is 12 residues. The CDR3 DNA reads TGTGCCAGCAGTTACCGGGAAGACGAGCAGTACTTC. This gives the protein CASSYREDEQYF.

This sequence joins TRBV6-4 and TRBJ1-2; TRBD1 might be the D (6 bases). CDR3 length: 13 residues. Trimming removed 5 bases from V and 5 bases from J, with 12 bases in between. Germline-derived CDR1 and CDR2 are MRHNA and SNTAGT. The DNA of the CDR3 is TGTGCCAGCAGTCAACAGGGCGGGTATGGCTACACCTTC. Encoded protein: CASSQQGGYGYTF.

This clone appeared once. The chain couples TRBV6-5 to TRBJ2-7; TRBD2 matches at 8 bases. The CDR3 sequence is 14 residues long. Germline values: CDR1 MNHEY, CDR2 SVGAGI. After removal of 6 bases from V and 7 bases from J, the junction contained 11 bases not matched to a gene. The CDR3 DNA is TGTGCCAGCAGGACGTCGGGAGGGCCGTGGGAGCAGTACTTC. It is translated as CASRTSGGPWEQYF.

The chain is built from TRBV14 and TRBJ1-2; perhaps TRBD1 as D (6 bases). CDR1 SGHDN and CDR2 FVKESK come from the germline V gene. The CDR3 is made up of 13 amino acids. The V gene lost 1 base and the J gene lost 8 bases, with 11 bases spanning the gap. CDR3: CASSQVQGSGYTF. The CDR3 coding sequence is TGTGCCAGCAGCCAAGTACAGGGCAGCGGCTACACCTTC.